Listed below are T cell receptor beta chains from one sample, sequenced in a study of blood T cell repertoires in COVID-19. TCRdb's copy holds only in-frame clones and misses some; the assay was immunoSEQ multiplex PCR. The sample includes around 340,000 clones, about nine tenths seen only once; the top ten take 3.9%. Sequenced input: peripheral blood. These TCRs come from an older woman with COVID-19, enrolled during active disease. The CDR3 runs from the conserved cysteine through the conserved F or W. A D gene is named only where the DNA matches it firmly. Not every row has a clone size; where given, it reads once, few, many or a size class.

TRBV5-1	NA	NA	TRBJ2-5	TGCGCCAGCAGGCCTCAGGGACTGGGACAAGAGACCCAGTACTTC	CASRPQGLGQETQYF
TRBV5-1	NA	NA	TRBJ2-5	TGCGCCAGCAGCTTGGTCCCCGGACAGCAAGAGACCCAGTACTTC	CASSLVPGQQETQYF
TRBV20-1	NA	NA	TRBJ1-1	TGCAGTGCTAGTACAGGGCAAGTTAGCACTGAAGCTTTCTTT	CSASTGQVSTEAFF
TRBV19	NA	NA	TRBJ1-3	TGTGCCAGCCTGCCGCGGGGGGTCTCTGGAAACACCATATATTTT	CASLPRGVSGNTIYF
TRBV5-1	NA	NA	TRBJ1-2	TGCGCCAGCAGGCGGGACTCTAACTATGGCTACACCTTC	CASRRDSNYGYTF
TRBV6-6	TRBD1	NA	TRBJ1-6	TGTGCCAGCAGTCGGACAGGGACCCAATCCTATAATTCACCCCTCCACTTT	CASSRTGTQSYNSPLHF
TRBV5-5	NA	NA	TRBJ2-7	TGTGCCAGCAGCTTCTGGGACATAGCCTACGAGCAGTACTTC	CASSFWDIAYEQYF
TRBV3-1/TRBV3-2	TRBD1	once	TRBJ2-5	TGTGCCAGCAGCCCCCGGGACAGGGGGTCAGAGACCCAGTACTTC	CASSPRDRGSETQYF
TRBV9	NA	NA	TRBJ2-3	TGTGCCAGCAGCGTAGTTCGGGGGACAGATACGCAGTATTTT	CASSVVRGTDTQYF
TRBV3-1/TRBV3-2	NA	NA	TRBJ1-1	TGTGCCAGCAGCCAAGATAGAAGTCGGGGAATCTTT	CASSQDRSRGIF
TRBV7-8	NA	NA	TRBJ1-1	TGTGCCAGCAGCTTTACAGGGATCGTCGCTGAAGCTTTCTTT	CASSFTGIVAEAFF
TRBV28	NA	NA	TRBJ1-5	TGTGCCAGCAGTAAACTCCGGCAGCCCCAGCATTTT	CASSKLRQPQHF
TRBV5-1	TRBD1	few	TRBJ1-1	TGCGCCAGCAACCGCGGGACAGTCAACAGCATGAACACTGAAGCTTTCTTT	CASNRGTVNSMNTEAFF
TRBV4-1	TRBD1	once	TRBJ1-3	TGCGCCAGCAGCCAGGACAGGGGATCAGCTGGAAACACCATATATTTT	CASSQDRGSAGNTIYF
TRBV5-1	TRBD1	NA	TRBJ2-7	TGCGCCAGCAGCTTGGGGGGGACAGGAACCTACGAGCAGTACTTC	CASSLGGTGTYEQYF
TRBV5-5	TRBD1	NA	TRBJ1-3	TGTGCCAGCAGCCAGGGGGGCCCCTCTGGAAACACCATATATTTT	CASSQGGPSGNTIYF
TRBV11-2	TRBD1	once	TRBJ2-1	TGTGCCAGCAGCGAGATACAGGGGGTGACTGAGCAGTTCTTC	CASSEIQGVTEQFF
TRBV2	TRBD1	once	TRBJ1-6	TGTGCCAGCCGGGACAGGGCGAATTCACCCCTCCACTTT	CASRDRANSPLHF
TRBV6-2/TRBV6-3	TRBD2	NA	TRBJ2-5	TGTGCCAGCAGCCCCGGGGGGGGGCTTCCCCAAGAGACCCAGTACTTC	CASSPGGGLPQETQYF
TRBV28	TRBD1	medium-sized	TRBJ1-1	TGTGCCAGCCGCCCTAGGGGGCTGGGCACTGAAGCTTTCTTT	CASRPRGLGTEAFF
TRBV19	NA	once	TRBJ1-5	TGTGCCAGTAGTATAGGCGTAATTAGCAATCAGCCCCAGCATTTT	CASSIGVISNQPQHF
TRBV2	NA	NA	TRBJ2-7	TGTGCCAGCAGTGGGGGCCCCGGAGGGGAGTACTTC	CASSGGPGGEYF
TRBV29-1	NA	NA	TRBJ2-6	TGCAGCACCGACTTTACTGGGGCCAACGTCCTGACTTTC	CSTDFTGANVLTF
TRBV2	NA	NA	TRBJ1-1	TGTGCCAGCATAATCTACACTGAAGCTTTCTTT	CASIIYTEAFF
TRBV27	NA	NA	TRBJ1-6	TGTGCCAGCAGTTTGGCACAGACCTATAATTCACCCCTCCACTTT	CASSLAQTYNSPLHF
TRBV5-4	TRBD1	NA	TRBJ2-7	TGTGCCAGCAGTCCCGGACAGGGGAGGTCCGAGCAGTACTTC	CASSPGQGRSEQYF
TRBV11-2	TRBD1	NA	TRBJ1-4	TGTGCCAGCAGCTTAATAGGGGGCGAGACTAATGAAAAACTGTTTTTT	CASSLIGGETNEKLFF
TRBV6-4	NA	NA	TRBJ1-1	TGTGCCAGCAGAGGAGTTCCAGGGGTGAACACTGAAGCTTTCTTT	CASRGVPGVNTEAFF
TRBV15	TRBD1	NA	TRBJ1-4	TGTGCCCCCGACAGGGGGGAGGGCCTGACTAATGAAAAACTGTTTTTT	CAPDRGEGLTNEKLFF
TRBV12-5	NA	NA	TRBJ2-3	TGTGCTAGTGGTTTGGGGCAGAACACAGATACGCAGTATTTT	CASGLGQNTDTQYF
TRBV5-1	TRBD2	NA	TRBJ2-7	TGCGCCAGCAGCTTGGTGGCTGGGACTAAAGAGCAGTACTTC	CASSLVAGTKEQYF